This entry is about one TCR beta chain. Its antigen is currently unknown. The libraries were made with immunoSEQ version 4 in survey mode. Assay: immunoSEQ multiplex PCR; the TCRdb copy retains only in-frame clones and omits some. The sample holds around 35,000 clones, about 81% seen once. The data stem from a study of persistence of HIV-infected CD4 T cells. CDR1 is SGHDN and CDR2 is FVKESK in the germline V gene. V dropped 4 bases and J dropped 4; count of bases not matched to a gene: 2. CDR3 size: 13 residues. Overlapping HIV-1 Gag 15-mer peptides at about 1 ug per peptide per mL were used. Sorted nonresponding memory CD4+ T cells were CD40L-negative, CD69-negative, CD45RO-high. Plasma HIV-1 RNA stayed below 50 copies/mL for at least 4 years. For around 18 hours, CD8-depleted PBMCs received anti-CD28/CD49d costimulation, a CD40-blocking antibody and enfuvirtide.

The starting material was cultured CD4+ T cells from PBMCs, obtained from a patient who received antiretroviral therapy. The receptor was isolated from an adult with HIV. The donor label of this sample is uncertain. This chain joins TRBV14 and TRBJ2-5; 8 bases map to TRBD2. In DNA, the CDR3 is TGTGCCAGCAGCCCGGGGGGGCGAGAGACCCAGTACTTC. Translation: CASSPGGRETQYF.